Following are 10 T cell receptor beta chains from one sample sequenced in a study of CD8 T cells in ankylosing spondylitis. One entry per CDR3 protein, called by TCRdb with MiXCR from the 5' RACE reads. The sample comprises a few hundred thousand distinct CDR3 sequences, around a tenth of which are singletons, and less than 7% rests with the top ten. Sequencing was carried out using blood, either unsorted or a sorted T cell fraction (not recorded which). These receptors were obtained from a male donor with ankylosing spondylitis or in good health (not recorded which).

The genes are TRBV12-3 or TRBV12-4 and TRBJ2-4; 7 positions agree with TRBD2. Trimming cost V 3 bases and J 4 bases; bases outside gene matches: 12. The CDR3 has 17 residues. The CDR3 loop reads CASSFQGLGREKNIQYF. CDR3 DNA: TGTGCCAGCAGTTTCCAGGGTCTAGGGAGGGAAAAAAACATTCAGTACTTC.

This clonotype has a count of ten or more. The chain employs TRBV9 and TRBJ2-1; D is unresolved. CDR3 length: 12 amino acids. The germline CDR1 and CDR2 sequences are SGDLS and YYNGEE. V lost 0 bases, J lost 7 bases, and 5 bases lay in between. The CDR3 sequence: CASSVDGNEQFF. In DNA form, the CDR3 reads TGTGCCAGCAGCGTAGACGGTAATGAGCAGTTCTTC. The full variable domain, with the rest looked up from reference TRBV9 and TRBJ2-1, is DSGVTQTPKHLITATGQRVTLRCSPRSGDLSVYWYQQSLDQGLQFLIQYYNGEERAKGNILERFSAQQFPDLHSELNLSSLELGDSALYFCASSVDGNEQFFGPGTRLTVL.

In its sample, this clonotype was seen many times. The chain links TRBV3-1 to TRBJ1-5; D unresolved. The CDR3 has 14 amino acids. The germline gives CDR1 LGHDT, CDR2 YNNKEL (reference sequence). The V end lost 4 bases, the J end lost 4 bases, and 11 bases lay between the germline ends. CDR3 coding DNA: TGTGCCAGCAGCCCCAACCCCCGGAATCAGCCCCAGCATTTT. Translating it yields CASSPNPRNQPQHF. The entire variable domain, with the rest obtained from reference TRBV3-1 and TRBJ1-5, is as follows: DTAVSQTPKYLVTQMGNDKSIKCEQNLGHDTMYWYKQDSKKFLKIMFSYNNKELIINETVPNRFSPKSPDKAHLNLHINSLELGDSAVYFCASSPNPRNQPQHFGDGTRLSIL.

The J gene is TRBJ2-1, the V gene TRBV24-1; 11 positions match TRBD1. Germline V lookup: CDR1 KGHDR, CDR2 SFDVKD. The ends lost 2 bases at V and 8 bases at J; junction bases unmatched: 4. This CDR3 has 15 amino acids. The CDR3 DNA sequence: TGTGCCACCAGTGATTCGGGACAGGGGGGCGATGAGCAGTTCTTC. This sequence encodes CATSDSGQGGDEQFF.

Ten or more counts support this clonotype. The V gene is TRBV20-1, the J gene TRBJ1-1; 7 positions agree with TRBD1. The germline gives CDR1 DFQATT, CDR2 SNEGSKA (reference sequence). The CDR3 is made up of 14 amino acids. V shed 1 base and J 4 bases; nucleotides not matched to a gene: 6. The CDR3 loop reads CSARVPDRFTEAFF. CDR3 DNA: TGCAGTGCTAGAGTTCCGGACAGGTTCACTGAAGCTTTCTTT.

This clonotype was seen at least ten times. This chain connects TRBV7-2 to TRBJ2-1, with D possibly being TRBD2 (6 bases). CDR1 and CDR2 (germline): SGHTA, FQGNSA. This CDR3 has 17 amino acids. V lost 4 bases and J 0 bases, leaving 16 bases between the germline ends. The CDR3 sequence: CASSWRSSASSYNEQFF. The CDR3 region has the DNA TGTGCCAGCAGCTGGCGGTCTAGCGCGAGCTCCTACAATGAGCAGTTCTTC.

The rearrangement links TRBV6-1 to TRBJ2-2, with 8 positions matching TRBD1. After removal of 6 bases from V and 4 bases from J, the junction contained 7 bases not matched to a gene. Per germline, CDR1 MNHNS and CDR2 SASEGT. CDR3 length: 15 residues. CDR3 sequence reads: CASSPQGAGTGELFF. The CDR3 DNA sequence: TGTGCCAGCAGCCCCCAGGGGGCTGGCACCGGGGAGCTGTTTTTT.

This clonotype appeared many times. This chain links TRBV20-1 with TRBJ1-2; 8 bases line up with TRBD1. The CDR3 loop spans 14 amino acids. Losses at the gene ends were 6 bases for V and 5 bases for J; bases not matched to a gene: 11. Germline CDR1 DFQATT, CDR2 SNEGSKA (reference sequence). For the CDR3, the DNA is TGCAGTGCGACCGGGACAGGAAACATTTATGGCTACACCTTC. Its translation: CSATGTGNIYGYTF.

The chain joins TRBV18 to TRBJ1-5; 10 bases are shared with TRBD1. Germline CDR1 is KGHSH and CDR2 is LQKENI. CDR3 size: 15 residues. J was trimmed by 3 bases and V by 4 bases; bases with no gene match: 3. CDR3 bases: TGTGCCAGCTCACGGGGGACAGGGGACAATCAGCCCCAGCATTTT. Translated: CASSRGTGDNQPQHF.

The table lists this clonotype with many counts. V and J are TRBV5-1 and TRBJ2-7; possible D gene TRBD2, 5 bases. This CDR3 is built from 12 residues. Trimming took 4 bases from V and 7 from J, leaving 12 bases between them. Germline CDR1 is SGHRS and CDR2 is YFSETQ. The CDR3 sequence: CASSPGLLEQYF. The CDR3 nucleotides read TGCGCCAGCAGCCCCGGACTTCTGGAGCAGTACTTC. The variable domain in full, with the rest retrieved from reference TRBV5-1 and TRBJ2-7, is KAGVTQTPRYLIKTRGQQVTLSCSPISGHRSVSWYQQTPGQGLQFLFEYFSETQRNKGNFPGRFSGRQFSNSRSEMNVSTLELGDSALYLCASSPGLLEQYFGPGTRLTVT.